This TCR beta chain stems from a study of cytomegalovirus exposure and HLA in healthy donors. Study information: Later analysis reported that the roughly 120 validation repertoires shared the platform of the approximately 670 first-cohort repertoires.

Comment on this clone: The antigen is unknown.

CDR1 and CDR2 (germline): MNHNS, SASEGT. This CDR3 comprises 14 residues. The V and J ends lost 1 base and 4 bases respectively, with 11 bases between them. Study-wide points: Cytomegalovirus status, reportedly, was diagnosed with high specificity and sensitivity by the classifier.

Here immunoSEQ multiplex PCR was the method, and the copy in TCRdb shows in-frame clones only, minus some. Among some 310,000 clones listed, roughly 87% were seen once. The TCR was taken from a young man in good health and CMV-seronegative. Sequenced sample: PBMCs. The rearrangement links TRBV6-1 to TRBJ2-7; D possibly corresponds to TRBD2 (6 bases). The CDR3 protein is CASSEVFGGYEQYF. The DNA of the CDR3 is TGTGCCAGCAGTGAAGTTTTCGGGGGTTACGAGCAGTACTTC.